These 32 T cell receptor beta chains originate from one sample sequenced in a study of T cell changes during pregnancy in multiple sclerosis. Assay: immunoSEQ multiplex PCR; the TCRdb copy retains only in-frame clones and omits some. Of fewer than 80,000 clones listed, approximately 95% are singletons. The sample in question was CD4+ T cells from peripheral blood mononuclear cells, obtained after pregnancy. These receptors all come from a female donor with multiple sclerosis, enrolled in a pregnancy study.

This rearrangement joins TRBV19 to TRBJ2-3; D not resolved. The CDR3 has 16 amino acids. Germline V gene sequence: CDR1 LNHDA, CDR2 SQIVND (reference sequence). Trimming stripped 1 base from V and 4 bases from J, with 15 bases between. The CDR3 region has the DNA TGTGCCAGTAGTATAGTAGGCTCCCGAGGCGCAGATACGCAGTATTTT. Translating gives CASSIVGSRGADTQYF.

This chain uses TRBV28 with TRBJ2-1; no clear D. In germline, CDR1 is MDHEN, CDR2 SYDVKM. CDR3 length equals 11 residues. Deletions cut 7 bases from V and 5 bases from J, with 6 bases between. The CDR3 loop reads CASKSDNEQFF. CDR3 coding DNA: TGTGCCAGCAAGAGTGACAATGAGCAGTTCTTC. The full variable domain, completed using reference TRBV28 and TRBJ2-1, is DVKVTQSSRYLVKRTGEKVFLECVQDMDHENMFWYRQDPGLGLRLIYFSYDVKMKEKGDIPEGYSVSREKKERFSLILESASTNQTSMYLCASKSDNEQFFGPGTRLTVL.

This clone was detected only once. This chain connects TRBV27 to TRBJ2-7; D is perhaps TRBD1 (5 bases). The V end was cut by 2 bases, the J end by 6 bases, with 14 bases between. CDR1 is MNHEY, CDR2 SMNVEV, per germline (reference sequence). The CDR3 extends over 14 amino acids. In nucleotides, the CDR3 is TGTGCCAGCAGTTTAGTCTCAGGGTTCGGCGAGCAGTACTTC. Its translation: CASSLVSGFGEQYF.

In this sample, this clone turned up once. This chain links TRBV7-2 with TRBJ2-3; 12 bases match TRBD2. Losses at the gene ends were 5 bases for V and 4 bases for J; bases not matched to a gene: 4. The CDR3 length is 15 residues. The germline V gene has CDR1 SGHTA and CDR2 FQGNSA. The chain's CDR3 is CASSLTSGSPDTQYF. The CDR3 DNA reads as TGTGCCAGCAGCCTGACTAGCGGGAGCCCAGATACGCAGTATTTT. Combining the CDR3 with reference TRBV7-2 and TRBJ2-3 gives the whole variable domain GAGVSQSPSNKVTEKGKDVELRCDPISGHTALYWYRQSLGQGLEFLIYFQGNSAPDKSGLPSDRFSAERTGGSVSTLTIQRTQQEDSAVYLCASSLTSGSPDTQYFGPGTRLTVL.

The chain uses TRBV6-5 and TRBJ2-7; 8 bases align to TRBD1. V was clipped by 0 bases and J by 2 bases; unmatched bases: 3. Per germline, CDR1 MNHEY and CDR2 SVGAGI. This CDR3 is 15 amino acids long. Written as DNA, the CDR3 is TGTGCCAGCAGTTACTCGGGACAGGAAACCTACGAGCAGTACTTC. Its protein product is CASSYSGQETYEQYF.

The genes are TRBV7-9 and TRBJ2-5; 7 positions agree with TRBD1. With V trimmed by 2 bases and J by 4 bases, 7 bases remained unmatched. CDR1 SEHNR and CDR2 FQNEAQ come from the germline V gene (reference sequence). The CDR3 has 15 residues. The CDR3 DNA reads TGTGCCAGCAGCTTACCAAAGACAGGGTTAGAGACCCAGTACTTC. Protein product: CASSLPKTGLETQYF.

CDR3 region: CASSLEGRGDETQYF. CDR3 in DNA: TGTGCCAGCAGCTTGGAAGGCAGGGGAGACGAGACCCAGTACTTC. The genes are TRBV5-4 and TRBJ2-5; D is possibly TRBD1 (6 bases). CDR1 is SGHNT and CDR2 is YYREEE in the germline V gene (reference sequence). There are 15 residues in the CDR3. The V gene lost 0 bases and the J gene lost 5 bases, with 14 bases spanning the gap.

The chain couples TRBV7-8 to TRBJ2-1; 11 bases map to TRBD2. This CDR3 region has 15 residues. J was trimmed by 4 bases and V by 6 bases; bases with no gene match: 5. Germline V CDR1 and CDR2: SGHVS, FQNEAQ. This CDR3 is CASRPSGRTYNEQFF. The CDR3 DNA is TGTGCCAGCAGGCCTAGCGGGAGGACTTACAATGAGCAGTTCTTC.

The rearrangement links TRBV27 to TRBJ2-7, with a weak D call TRBD2 (6 bases). The V gene's germline CDR1 is MNHEY and CDR2 SMNVEV (reference sequence). V gave up 5 bases and J gave up 9 bases, with 23 bases separating them. The CDR3 has 15 residues. CDR3 region: CASSTAGGRDPAQYF. CDR3 in DNA: TGTGCCAGCAGTACCGCCGGGGGTAGAGATCCTGCGCAGTACTTC.

V is TRBV5-5 and J is TRBJ2-7; D is perhaps TRBD1 (6 bases). V was clipped by 4 bases and J by 4 bases, with 9 bases between them. CDR3 length equals 12 residues. The germline V gene has CDR1 SGHKS and CDR2 YYEKEE (reference sequence). The CDR3 bases are TGTGCCAGCAGCCTCCAGGGGTACGAGCAGTACTTC. Its translation: CASSLQGYEQYF.

The gene calls are TRBV27 and TRBJ1-2; D ambiguous. The CDR3 has 14 amino acids. V was cut by 8 bases and J by 4 bases, with 17 bases left in between. Germline V lookup: CDR1 MNHEY, CDR2 SMNVEV (reference sequence). DNA of the CDR3: TGTGCCAGCGGAGGCGGGGTTTGGGGCTATGGCTACACCTTC. It specifies CASGGGVWGYGYTF.

The chain joins TRBV19 to TRBJ2-3, with a tentative D call TRBD1 (6 bases). V lost 4 bases and J 4 bases, leaving 12 bases between the germline ends. CDR1 is LNHDA, CDR2 SQIVND, per germline (reference sequence). The CDR3 consists of 14 residues. The chain's CDR3 is CASSSRGQPDTQYF. The CDR3 region has the DNA TGTGCCAGTAGTAGCCGGGGACAACCAGATACGCAGTATTTT. Looking up the rest from reference TRBV19 and TRBJ2-3 gives the full variable domain: DGGITQSPKYLFRKEGQNVTLSCEQNLNHDAMYWYRQDPGQGLRLIYYSQIVNDFQKGDIAEGYSVSREKKESFPLTVTSAQKNPTAFYLCASSSRGQPDTQYFGPGTRLTVL.

The rearrangement joins TRBV5-4 to TRBJ2-5, with 10 bases aligning to TRBD1. The germline V gene encodes CDR1 SGHNT and CDR2 YYREEE (reference sequence). J lost 8 bases, V lost 0 bases, and 10 bases had no gene match. The CDR3 contains 16 residues. As DNA, the CDR3 is TGTGCCAGCAGCTTGGGGGTATCCGGGACAGGGGAAACCCAGTACTTC. It is translated as CASSLGVSGTGETQYF.

The chain has TRBV6-5 and TRBJ2-1; 9 nucleotides line up with TRBD1. The CDR3 has 15 amino acids. Germline CDR1 reads MNHEY; CDR2 reads SVGAGI. The junction had 9 bases not matched to a gene; V was cut back by 5 bases and J by 7 bases. CDR3 amino acids: CASSTTGTGSNEQFF. In DNA, the CDR3 is TGTGCCAGCAGTACGACCGGGACAGGGTCGAATGAGCAGTTCTTC.

J is TRBJ2-3 and V is TRBV28, with 8 bases lining up with TRBD1. Trimming removed 7 bases from V and 8 bases from J; junction bases left unmatched: 14. Looked up from germline, CDR1 is MDHEN and CDR2 is SYDVKM. This CDR3 is built from 15 residues. The DNA for the CDR3 is TGTGCCAGCACCACCCCAGGGGGCGCGAGGGTTACGCAGTATTTT. It specifies CASTTPGGARVTQYF.

This chain joins TRBV4-2 and TRBJ2-3; 7 bases align to TRBD2. This CDR3 contains 17 residues. Germline trimming cut 0 bases from V and 1 base from J; bases unmatched to any gene: 7. Germline loops: CDR1 LGHNA, CDR2 YNFKEQ. The DNA for the CDR3 is TGTGCCAGCAGCCAAGATTCGGGGGAGGGCCGCACAGATACGCAGTATTTT. Protein product: CASSQDSGEGRTDTQYF.

This chain uses TRBV19 with TRBJ2-1; 7 nucleotides align to TRBD2. V was clipped by 7 bases and J by 5 bases; unmatched bases: 8. CDR3 length: 14 residues. CDR1 and CDR2 (germline): LNHDA, SQIVND (reference sequence). CDR3 nucleotides: TGTGCCAGTACCCCCGGGACTAATAACAATGAGCAGTTCTTC. It codes for CASTPGTNNNEQFF.

This rearrangement joins TRBV11-3 to TRBJ2-2, with a tentative D call TRBD2 (5 bases). The V end was cut by 5 bases, the J end by 7 bases, with 14 bases between. The CDR3 contains 14 residues. Germline assignment: CDR1 SGHNT and CDR2 YENEEA. The CDR3 is CASSPGLGSGELFF. The CDR3 DNA reads TGTGCCAGCAGCCCAGGCTTAGGGAGCGGGGAGCTGTTTTTT.

DNA for the CDR3: TGTGCCAGCAGGTTAGCGGGACGGGAAGAGACCCAGTACTTC. Residues: CASRLAGREETQYF. The chain uses TRBV5-4 and TRBJ2-5; 8 positions agree with TRBD2. The CDR3 has 14 amino acids. V shed 5 bases and J 3 bases; nucleotides not matched to a gene: 6. Germline CDR1 SGHNT, CDR2 YYREEE (reference sequence).

This sequence joins TRBV11-2 and TRBJ2-7; D is possibly TRBD1 (6 bases). V dropped 2 bases and J dropped 3 bases, with 14 bases sitting between them. The germline V gene has CDR1 SGHAT and CDR2 FQNNGV. This CDR3 comprises 15 residues. The CDR3 region is CASSLSPTGFYEQYF. Written as DNA, the CDR3 is TGTGCCAGCAGCTTATCCCCGACAGGTTTCTACGAGCAGTACTTC.

This rearrangement joins TRBV27 to TRBJ2-1; 8 nucleotides align to TRBD1. There are 13 residues in the CDR3. The junction had 7 bases not matched to a gene; V was cut back by 3 bases and J by 12 bases. Germline-derived CDR1 and CDR2 are MNHEY and SMNVEV (reference sequence). The CDR3 is CASSFPGTGGQFF. The DNA of the CDR3 is TGTGCCAGCAGTTTTCCGGGAACAGGGGGGCAGTTCTTC.

This chain joins TRBV27 and TRBJ1-1; 8 nucleotides line up with TRBD1. The CDR3 is made up of 14 amino acids. J gave up 1 base and V 6 bases, and 4 bases lay outside the gene matches. Per germline, CDR1 MNHEY and CDR2 SMNVEV (reference sequence). CDR3 nucleotide sequence: TGTGCCAGCAGCGGCGACAGGGGGAACACTGAAGCTTTCTTT. As protein: CASSGDRGNTEAFF.

The genes are TRBV29-1 and TRBJ1-2, with a tentative D call TRBD1 (5 bases). CDR3 length: 12 amino acids. Germline assignment: CDR1 SQVTM and CDR2 ANQGSEA. V was trimmed by 4 bases and J by 3 bases, leaving 9 bases between them. The chain's CDR3 is CSVGGVDYGYTF. The CDR3 DNA reads as TGCAGCGTTGGGGGGGTTGACTATGGCTACACCTTC.

The chain recombines TRBV5-1 with TRBJ2-5, with D uncertain. Trimming removed 7 bases at V and 4 bases at J, with 8 bases between. The CDR3 extends over 11 amino acids. Looked up from germline, CDR1 is SGHRS and CDR2 is YFSETQ. The CDR3 sequence: CASRGPETQYF. In nucleotides, the CDR3 is TGCGCCAGCCGAGGTCCAGAGACCCAGTACTTC.

The chain couples TRBV5-1 to TRBJ2-2; D gene uncertain. Germline V gene data show CDR1 as SGHRS and CDR2 as YFSETQ. V lost 1 base to trimming and J lost 0 bases, with 7 bases between them. The CDR3 has 15 amino acids. CDR3 sequence: CASSLQLSNTGELFF. In nucleotides, the CDR3 is TGCGCCAGCAGCTTGCAACTATCGAACACCGGGGAGCTGTTTTTT.

This chain uses TRBV4-3 with TRBJ1-1; D not resolved. Germline lookup yields CDR1 LGHNA and CDR2 YSLEER. CDR3 size: 15 residues. Trimming left V 1 base short and J 1 base short, with 10 bases between. The CDR3 DNA sequence: TGCGCCAGCAGCCAAGTAGTCGGTTCGAACACTGAAGCTTTCTTT. It yields the protein CASSQVVGSNTEAFF.

The V gene is TRBV27, the J gene TRBJ1-3; D gene ambiguous. This CDR3 is 13 amino acids long. Looked up from germline, CDR1 is MNHEY and CDR2 is SMNVEV (reference sequence). V was pared by 6 bases and J by 1 base, with 7 bases between. CDR3 sequence reads: CASSRESGNTIYF. The CDR3 DNA reads as TGTGCCAGCAGCCGGGAGTCTGGAAACACCATATATTTT.

The chain employs TRBV7-9 and TRBJ1-5; 7 bases line up with TRBD1. From germline, CDR1 is SEHNR and CDR2 FQNEAQ (reference sequence). CDR3 length: 14 amino acids. J gave up 5 bases and V 3 bases, and 4 bases lay outside the gene matches. This CDR3 is CASSFDRADQPQHF. The CDR3 region has the DNA TGTGCCAGCAGCTTTGACAGGGCGGATCAGCCCCAGCATTTT. The whole variable domain, filled in from reference TRBV7-9 and TRBJ1-5, reads DTGVSQNPRHKITKRGQNVTFRCDPISEHNRLYWYRQTLGQGPEFLTYFQNEAQLEKSRLLSDRFSAERPKGSFSTLEIQRTEQGDSAMYLCASSFDRADQPQHFGDGTRLSIL.

The CDR3 is CASSLGRGLAGGNEQFF. CDR3 sequence (DNA): TGTGCCAGCAGCCTTGGCCGGGGACTAGCGGGAGGTAATGAGCAGTTCTTC. The chain recombines TRBV14 with TRBJ2-1; 15 nucleotides match TRBD2. J was trimmed by 7 bases and V by 4 bases; bases with no gene match: 8. There are 17 residues in the CDR3. Germline CDR1 SGHDN, CDR2 FVKESK.

Only one count was recorded for this clone. V gene TRBV9 combines with J gene TRBJ2-2, with D possibly being TRBD2 (6 bases). This CDR3 comprises 14 residues. Germline V gives CDR1 SGDLS, CDR2 YYNGEE. The V gene lost 3 bases and the J gene lost 5 bases, with 11 bases spanning the gap. CDR3 sequence: CASSAGGVTGELFF. The CDR3 DNA sequence: TGTGCCAGCAGCGCCGGAGGGGTGACCGGGGAGCTGTTTTTT.

This chain uses TRBV6-6 with TRBJ1-1, with a weak D call TRBD1 (6 bases). V was cut by 7 bases and J by 7 bases, with 16 bases left in between. The V gene's germline CDR1 is MNHNY and CDR2 SVGAGI (reference sequence). This CDR3 comprises 13 residues. The CDR3 DNA sequence: TGTGCCAGCACCAGGGGCCAAGGGGGTGAAGCTTTCTTT. This codes for CASTRGQGGEAFF.

The genes are TRBV5-1 and TRBJ2-3, with TRBD2 matching over 8 bases. This CDR3 contains 16 residues. Per germline, CDR1 SGHRS and CDR2 YFSETQ. V shed 4 bases and J 3 bases; nucleotides not matched to a gene: 10. The CDR3: CASSLRSREATDTQYF. Written as DNA, the CDR3 is TGCGCCAGCAGCCTCCGCTCGCGGGAGGCGACAGATACGCAGTATTTT. The whole variable domain, remainder taken from reference TRBV5-1 and TRBJ2-3, is KAGVTQTPRYLIKTRGQQVTLSCSPISGHRSVSWYQQTPGQGLQFLFEYFSETQRNKGNFPGRFSGRQFSNSRSEMNVSTLELGDSALYLCASSLRSREATDTQYFGPGTRLTVL.